This passage covers 22 T cell receptor beta chains from one sample sequenced in a study of low-dose radiotherapy and immunotherapy resistance in tumors (dated by TCRdb to between 2021 and 2024). This sample's time point label indicates: before trial treatment. TCRdb lists the instrument as Illumina HiSeq 2500. To make first-strand cDNA, Superscript III was used along with a set of TRAV- and TRBV-specific primers so that both the TCRalpha and TCRbeta chains were covered. TCRs were amplified with Phusion for 20 PCR cycles, with a constant-region primer paired with the adapter attached to the V primers. TCRdb reran the public reads through fastp at Q25 and MiXCR, keeping productive beta chains. One record per CDR3 amino acid sequence lists the most common genes and DNA. The sample includes tens of thousands of distinct CDR3 sequences, with over 15% observed a single time. 2.8% of the sample is taken by the ten largest.

The sequencing here drew on PBMCs, taken before treatment. All receptors come from a male donor with prostate cancer.

This clonotype came up a few times. This chain uses TRBV20-1 with TRBJ2-1; 7 nucleotides agree with TRBD1. Germline V gene sequence: CDR1 DFQATT, CDR2 SNEGSKA (reference sequence). CDR3 length: 13 amino acids. Trimming cost V 0 bases and J 10 bases; bases outside gene matches: 6. The CDR3 DNA reads as TGCAGTGCTAGAGATCAGGGGGACCGGGAGCAGTTCTTC. Its translation: CSARDQGDREQFF.

V usage is TRBV7-2 and J usage is TRBJ2-1, with D tentatively TRBD2 (7 bases). This CDR3 spans 15 amino acids. Germline V CDR1 and CDR2: SGHTA, FQGNSA. The V and J ends lost 5 bases and 7 bases respectively, with 18 bases between them. DNA of the CDR3: TGTGCCAGCAGCCTAGGGGGGGGTTTGGTAAATGAGCAGTTCTTC. The encoded protein is CASSLGGGLVNEQFF.

This clonotype was seen ten or more times. The rearrangement links TRBV29-1 to TRBJ1-1; D is unclear. Per the germline V gene, CDR1 is SQVTM and CDR2 is ANQGSEA. Trimming shortened V by 6 bases and J by 5 bases, and 13 bases separated the two germline ends. This CDR3 contains 12 residues. DNA for the CDR3: TGCAGCGTGCTGGGGTCGGAGACTGAAGCTTTCTTT. As protein: CSVLGSETEAFF.

This clonotype was picked up many times. For the CDR3, the DNA is TGCAGTGCCAGGATGATCGGGAGTAGGGGGGACACTGAAGCTTTCTTT. Protein product: CSARMIGSRGDTEAFF. The J gene is TRBJ1-1, the V gene TRBV20-1; a possible D gene is TRBD1 (6 bases). CDR3 size: 16 residues. Deletions cut 6 bases from V and 3 bases from J, with 23 bases between. The germline V gene encodes CDR1 DFQATT and CDR2 SNEGSKA (reference sequence).

This clonotype occurred many times. V usage is TRBV4-1 and J usage is TRBJ2-5; 11 bases align to TRBD2. This CDR3 spans 16 amino acids. Germline-derived CDR1 and CDR2 are MGHRA and YSYEKL. After removal of 3 bases from V and 3 bases from J, the junction contained 6 bases not matched to a gene. In nucleotides, the CDR3 is TGCGCCAGCAGCCACCTACTAGCGGGGGCCGAAGAGACCCAGTACTTC. It is translated as CASSHLLAGAEETQYF.

This clonotype occurred many times. The DNA for the CDR3 is TGTGCCAGCAGCTCAGGACCGCGGAGCTCCTATAATTCACCCCTCCACTTT. Translating gives CASSSGPRSSYNSPLHF. The V gene is TRBV12-3 or TRBV12-4, the J gene TRBJ1-6; D gene ambiguous. Trimming took off 6 bases at V and 0 bases at J, with 15 bases between the two ends. This CDR3 is 17 amino acids long.

This clonotype was seen ten or more times. The CDR3 DNA sequence: TGTGCCAGCAGCTCCCGGAGGGGGGGGGGATCCTACAATGAGCAGTTCTTC. It yields the protein CASSSRRGGGSYNEQFF. The rearrangement links TRBV7-2 to TRBJ2-1; tentatively, D is TRBD2 (7 bases). The CDR3 totals 17 residues. The germline CDR1 and CDR2 sequences are SGHTA and FQGNSA. Trimming pared 4 bases from V and 1 base from J, leaving 17 bases between.

In this sample, this clonotype turned up many times. The V gene is TRBV2, the J gene TRBJ2-7; 11 bases match TRBD2. CDR3 length: 16 residues. V dropped 3 bases and J dropped 3; count of bases not matched to a gene: 7. In germline, CDR1 is SNHLY, CDR2 FYNNEI. In DNA form, the CDR3 reads TGTGCCAGCAGTGAGGCTAGCGGGGGGACCGGCTACGAGCAGTACTTC. Translating gives CASSEASGGTGYEQYF. Combining the CDR3 with reference TRBV2 and TRBJ2-7 gives the whole variable domain EPEVTQTPSHQVTQMGQEVILRCVPISNHLYFYWYRQILGQKVEFLVSFYNNEISEKSEIFDDQFSVERPDGSNFTLKIRSTKLEDSAMYFCASSEASGGTGYEQYFGPGTRLTVT.

This clonotype showed up many times. The chain uses TRBV7-9 and TRBJ1-2; 9 nucleotides align to TRBD1. Germline values: CDR1 SEHNR, CDR2 FQNEAQ (reference sequence). V lost 5 bases and J lost 3; bases outside the gene matches: 10. The CDR3 contains 16 residues. The CDR3 loop is CASSARGTGSDYGYTF. The CDR3 DNA sequence: TGTGCCAGCAGCGCGCGAGGGACAGGGAGCGACTATGGCTACACCTTC.

This clonotype has ten or more counts. This chain joins TRBV11-2 and TRBJ1-1, with 9 bases identical to TRBD1. After removal of 5 bases from V and 1 base from J, the junction contained 5 bases not matched to a gene. Germline V gives CDR1 SGHAT, CDR2 FQNNGV. This CDR3 contains 15 residues. CDR3 residues: CASSRLQGANTEAFF. In nucleotides, the CDR3 is TGTGCCAGCAGCCGACTACAGGGGGCGAACACTGAAGCTTTCTTT.

Many counts were recorded for this clonotype. The V gene is TRBV5-1, the J gene TRBJ2-1; TRBD2 matches 14 bases. V was clipped by 7 bases and J by 11 bases; unmatched bases: 17. Germline CDR1 reads SGHRS; CDR2 reads YFSETQ. This CDR3 region has 17 residues. The CDR3 here is CASSPNLAGTSGGQQFF. CDR3 nucleotides: TGCGCCAGCTCCCCGAATTTAGCCGGGACTAGCGGGGGACAGCAGTTCTTC.

This clonotype occurred many times. The genes are TRBV12-3 or TRBV12-4 and TRBJ2-7; TRBD1 is a possible D gene (6 bases). The V gene lost 0 bases and the J gene lost 6 bases, with 9 bases spanning the gap. The CDR3 is 13 residues long. CDR3 sequence (DNA): TGTGCCAGCAGTTTAGCGGACAGAAGCGAGCAGTACTTC. Protein: CASSLADRSEQYF.

The table lists this clonotype with many counts. The chain carries TRBV19 and TRBJ1-5; a weak D match, TRBD1 (5 bases). The CDR3 sequence is 14 residues long. Per germline, CDR1 LNHDA and CDR2 SQIVND (reference sequence). V dropped 11 bases and J dropped 2 bases, with 16 bases sitting between them. CDR3 sequence (DNA): TGTGCCGGGGGAGGGGTTTCGGGCAATCAGCCCCAGCATTTT. This sequence encodes CAGGGVSGNQPQHF.

This chain uses TRBV9 with TRBJ2-5; D uncertain. V was trimmed by 2 bases and J by 2 bases, leaving 7 bases between them. Germline V gene data show CDR1 as SGDLS and CDR2 as YYNGEE. The CDR3 has 13 amino acids. The CDR3 loop reads CASSVRQQETQYF. The CDR3 region has the DNA TGTGCCAGCAGCGTTCGCCAGCAAGAGACCCAGTACTTC.

About this clonotype itself: A read error is likely here: a far larger clone is one base away. V gene TRBV4-1 combines with J gene TRBJ2-5; TRBD2 might be the D (6 bases). The CDR3 is made up of 16 amino acids. Trimming pared 1 base from V and 11 bases from J, leaving 23 bases between. Germline CDR1 reads MGHRA; CDR2 reads YSYEKL. In nucleotides, the CDR3 is TGCGCCAGCAGCCAAGGTCCGATGCGGGCGGGGAATGAGCAGTACTTC. Encoded protein: CASSQGPMRAGNEQYF.

This clonotype came up many times. The CDR3 protein is CSAMTSGRFYEQYF. In DNA form, the CDR3 reads TGCAGTGCTATGACTAGCGGAAGATTCTACGAGCAGTACTTC. The V call is TRBV20-1, the J call TRBJ2-7, with 9 nucleotides matching TRBD2. The CDR3 has 14 amino acids. J gave up 3 bases and V 4 bases, and 7 bases lay outside the gene matches. Germline V gene lookup returns CDR1 DFQATT and CDR2 SNEGSKA (reference sequence).

This clonotype came up once. The V and J genes are TRBV11-2 and TRBJ1-2; no clear D gene. Germline loops: CDR1 SGHAT, CDR2 FQNNGV. Trimming stripped 1 base from V and 3 bases from J, with 9 bases between. The CDR3 is made up of 14 amino acids. CDR3 loop: CASSLGVGDYGYTF. CDR3 in DNA: TGTGCCAGCAGCTTAGGGGTCGGGGACTATGGCTACACCTTC.

The sample holds a few counts of this clonotype. The chain carries TRBV2 and TRBJ1-5, with 8 bases lining up with TRBD1. The CDR3 is made up of 17 amino acids. Germline lookup yields CDR1 SNHLY and CDR2 FYNNEI. V was pared by 5 bases and J by 1 base, with 10 bases of the junction left unmatched. The CDR3 loop is CASSSPRTGLSNQPQHF. In DNA form, the CDR3 reads TGTGCCAGCAGTTCCCCCCGGACAGGGTTGAGCAATCAGCCCCAGCATTTT.

This clonotype came up many times. Written as DNA, the CDR3 is TGTGCCAGCAGCTTAGCTGCGGAGACCCAGTACTTC. Its protein product is CASSLAAETQYF. The V call is TRBV7-2, the J call TRBJ2-5; D not certain. V was shortened by 0 bases and J by 5 bases, with 4 bases between the two germline ends. This CDR3 has 12 amino acids. CDR1 and CDR2 (germline): SGHTA, FQGNSA.

On this clonotype itself: A far larger clone is one base from this, pointing to a likely read error. The gene calls are TRBV6-5 and TRBJ1-5; D is unresolved. CDR1 is MNHEY, CDR2 SVGAGI, per germline. The germline V and J ends were trimmed by 5 bases and 5 bases, with 16 bases remaining between them. CDR3 length: 15 residues. The CDR3 region has the DNA TGTGCCAGCAGTACCATTCGGGGTGTGGATCAGCCCCAGCATTTT. Its protein is CASSTIRGVDQPQHF.

This clonotype was seen ten or more times. The chain combines TRBV11-1 with TRBJ2-1; D possibly corresponds to TRBD2 (6 bases). CDR1 is SGHAT and CDR2 is FQDESV in the germline V gene (reference sequence). This CDR3 region has 15 residues. V dropped 1 base and J dropped 8 bases, with 15 bases sitting between them. The chain's CDR3 is CASSLDGGFRYEQFF. Written as DNA, the CDR3 is TGTGCCAGCAGCTTAGACGGGGGTTTCAGGTATGAGCAGTTCTTC.

This clonotype was counted at least ten times. In nucleotides, the CDR3 is TGTGCCAGCAGCTCTGACGGGAACACTGAAGCTTTCTTT. This sequence encodes CASSSDGNTEAFF. This chain joins TRBV7-3 and TRBJ1-1; D remains unclear. CDR1 and CDR2 from the germline V gene are SGHTA and FQGTGA. This CDR3 is built from 13 residues. Trimming removed 4 bases from V and 1 base from J, with 7 bases in between.